Following are 13 T cell receptor beta chains from one sample sequenced in a study of OX40 agonist ivuxolimab in advanced cancers. The method was immunoSEQ multiplex PCR; TCRdb's version includes in-frame clones alone and lacks a portion of them. The table shows 75,000 to 80,000 clones, with 90% to 95% occurring only once. This sample comprised CD4+ or CD8+ T cells sorted from blood, obtained in a trial of the OX40 agonist ivuxolimab. These receptors were collected from an adult with an advanced solid tumor such as melanoma, head and neck, liver or kidney cancer.

The chain links TRBV9 to TRBJ2-1; 8 bases match TRBD2. V lost 3 bases and J lost 6; bases outside the gene matches: 11. Per germline, CDR1 SGDLS and CDR2 YYNGEE. The CDR3 length is 16 residues. Here the CDR3 reads CASSEALSGGGNEQFF. In DNA, the CDR3 is TGTGCCAGCAGCGAGGCCTTAAGCGGGGGTGGCAATGAGCAGTTCTTC.

This clone was observed a handful of times. The rearrangement joins TRBV9 to TRBJ2-6; 9 positions match TRBD1. Trimming at V came to 5 bases and at J to 2 bases, leaving 5 bases not matched to a gene. The CDR3 spans 16 residues. Per the germline V gene, CDR1 is SGDLS and CDR2 is YYNGEE. The CDR3: CASSDTGGAGANVLTF. In DNA, the CDR3 is TGTGCCAGCAGTGATACAGGGGGCGCTGGGGCCAACGTCCTGACTTTC.

This clone has just a few counts. The chain recombines TRBV9 with TRBJ1-1; the D is unclear. V lost 0 bases and J 6 bases, leaving 12 bases between the germline ends. The CDR3 totals 14 residues. Per germline, CDR1 SGDLS and CDR2 YYNGEE. The CDR3 loop reads CASSVEGYVAEAFF. In nucleotides, the CDR3 is TGTGCCAGCAGCGTAGAAGGGTATGTCGCTGAAGCTTTCTTT.

In DNA form, the CDR3 reads TGTGCCAGCAGTGGACTACCGAGGGTCAATGAGCAGTTCTTC. Translation: CASSGLPRVNEQFF. This chain connects TRBV2 to TRBJ2-1, with a possible D match to TRBD2 (5 bases). Germline V gene sequence: CDR1 SNHLY, CDR2 FYNNEI. This CDR3 has 14 residues. Trimming left V 4 bases short and J 6 bases short, with 13 bases between.

This chain links TRBV28 with TRBJ1-5; D ambiguous. The CDR3 runs to 11 residues. Germline values: CDR1 MDHEN, CDR2 SYDVKM. Trimming stripped 3 bases from V and 6 bases from J, with 3 bases between. CDR3 loop: CASSFTQPQHF. The CDR3 bases are TGTGCCAGCAGTTTTACTCAGCCCCAGCATTTT.

The chain is built from TRBV9 and TRBJ2-3; 8 positions agree with TRBD1. The CDR3 extends over 17 amino acids. V lost 0 bases and J lost 3; bases outside the gene matches: 9. Germline CDR1 reads SGDLS; CDR2 reads YYNGEE. The CDR3 here is CASSVDRGQGATDTQYF. As DNA, the CDR3 is TGTGCCAGCAGCGTAGATAGGGGGCAGGGGGCAACAGATACGCAGTATTTT.

In its sample, this clone was seen once. This chain connects TRBV12-5 to TRBJ1-1; D is undetermined. Germline CDR1 reads LGHNT; CDR2 reads FRNRAP. Trimming took 0 bases from V and 3 from J, leaving 14 bases between them. The CDR3 totals 16 residues. DNA for the CDR3: TGTGCTAGTGGTTTGGTACCTCCTGACGGGCACACTGAAGCTTTCTTT. Protein: CASGLVPPDGHTEAFF.

This clone was seen only once. The chain joins TRBV20-1 to TRBJ2-7; 7 bases align to TRBD1. From germline, CDR1 is DFQATT and CDR2 SNEGSKA (reference sequence). Germline trimming cut 6 bases from V and 3 bases from J; bases unmatched to any gene: 2. CDR3 length: 11 amino acids. The CDR3 loop reads CSARQGYEQYF. CDR3 nucleotides: TGCAGTGCAAGACAGGGCTACGAGCAGTACTTC.

The chain has TRBV7-2 and TRBJ2-1; weak D call: TRBD2 (6 bases). In germline, CDR1 is SGHTA, CDR2 FQGNSA. This CDR3 region has 15 residues. V shed 5 bases and J shed 2 bases, with 13 bases lying between them. CDR3 sequence: CASSPIAETYNEQFF. In DNA form, the CDR3 reads TGTGCCAGCAGCCCGATAGCGGAGACCTACAATGAGCAGTTCTTC.

This chain links TRBV27 with TRBJ2-1, with D perhaps being TRBD1 or TRBD2 (5 bases each). The ends were cut back, 9 bases at V and 6 bases at J, with 18 bases in the middle. The CDR3 is 14 residues long. The germline V gene encodes CDR1 MNHEY and CDR2 SMNVEV (reference sequence). DNA of the CDR3: TGTGCCAGTATCCCGAATGCTGGGGGCAATGAGCAGTTCTTC. Amino acid sequence: CASIPNAGGNEQFF.

The genes are TRBV12-5 and TRBJ2-5; D ambiguous. The germline V and J ends were trimmed by 2 bases and 5 bases, with 12 bases remaining between them. Germline lookup yields CDR1 LGHNT and CDR2 FRNRAP. There are 14 residues in the CDR3. Here the CDR3 reads CASGLWAKRETQYF. In nucleotides, the CDR3 is TGTGCTAGTGGTTTGTGGGCCAAACGGGAGACCCAGTACTTC.

The chain combines TRBV6-6 with TRBJ1-2; 7 nucleotides align to TRBD1. Trimming took 5 bases from V and 9 from J; bases not matched to a gene: 9. The CDR3 runs 13 residues. Germline lookup yields CDR1 MNHNY and CDR2 SVGAGI (reference sequence). Here the CDR3 reads CASSPAPGQSYTF. The CDR3 DNA follows: TGTGCCAGCAGTCCTGCACCGGGACAGAGCTACACCTTC.

This clone occurred once. The V gene is TRBV29-1, the J gene TRBJ2-3, with 13 bases that match TRBD2. The CDR3 spans 16 residues. Germline-derived CDR1 and CDR2 are SQVTM and ANQGSEA. V trimming: 5 bases; J trimming: 5 bases; junction bases outside the gene matches: 10. The CDR3 nucleotides read TGCAGCGTTATCGGGACTAGCGGGATGAGTGGAGATACGCAGTATTTT. Its translation is CSVIGTSGMSGDTQYF.